These T cell receptor beta chains were read from a single sample in a study of shared clonotypes between healthy human individuals. Produced via immunoSEQ multiplex PCR; TCRdb's table is partial and in-frame only. The data contain fewer than 2.5 million clones, 93% of them seen just once; the ten biggest clones take up roughly 0.36%. The sequencing input was naive CD4+ T cells from PBMCs. These receptor sequences come from a man aged 18-30 years in good health. Some clones in this sample may be carry-over from other donors' samples. CDR3s include the opening cysteine and the closing phenylalanine or tryptophan. A D gene is named only where the DNA matches it firmly. For some rows the clone size is stated as once, few or many, or as a class when expanded; others skip it.

>once|.|TRBV19|TRBJ1-4
TGTGCCAGTAGTATACGGGGAACTAATGAAAAACTGTTTTTT
CASSIRGTNEKLFF
>.|.|TRBV29-1|TRBJ2-5
TGCAGCGTTGAAGGCCTTCGGGTACCACAAGAGACCCAGTACTTC
CSVEGLRVPQETQYF
>few|.|TRBV5-1|TRBJ1-4
TGCGCCAGCAGCTTGGCCCTGGGTATCGGTGAAAAACTGTTTTTT
CASSLALGIGEKLFF
>.|TRBD1|TRBV5-1|TRBJ2-5
TGCGCCAGCAGCTTTGGGACAGAAGAGACCCAGTACTTC
CASSFGTEETQYF
>.|.|TRBV28|TRBJ1-2
TGTGCCAGCAGATCATTGGGGTATGGCTACACCTTC
CASRSLGYGYTF
>.|.|TRBV18|TRBJ2-7
TGTGCCAGCTCCCGAGATTATCGCGAGCAGTACTTC
CASSRDYREQYF
>.|.|TRBV2|TRBJ1-4
TGTGCCAGCGGTCAGGGGTACCCCGGTGAAAAACTGTTTTTT
CASGQGYPGEKLFF
>.|TRBD1|TRBV19|TRBJ1-2
TGTGCCAGTGGGGGACAGGGGCATGAGGGCTACACCTTC
CASGGQGHEGYTF
>.|.|TRBV7-9|TRBJ1-2
TGTGCCAGCAGCCTCCAGGGACCTAGGTCTGGCTACACCTTC
CASSLQGPRSGYTF
>.|TRBD1|TRBV9|TRBJ2-1
TGTGCCAGCAGCGTAGTGGGACAGAACTACAATGAGCAGTTCTTC
CASSVVGQNYNEQFF
>.|.|TRBV4-3|TRBJ2-6
TGCGCCAGCAGCCAAGAGATAGCCGGGGCCAACGTCCTGACTTTC
CASSQEIAGANVLTF
>.|TRBD2|TRBV2|TRBJ2-5
TGTGCCAGCGGCCTGGGGGGGAGGCAAGAGACCCAGTACTTC
CASGLGGRQETQYF
>.|.|TRBV6-1|TRBJ2-3
TGTGCCAGCAGTGAACCGGATACGCAGTATTTT
CASSEPDTQYF
>.|TRBD1|TRBV11-1|TRBJ1-5
TGTGCCAGCAGCTTAACAGGGGACCAGCCCCAGCATTTT
CASSLTGDQPQHF
>.|.|TRBV28|TRBJ2-3
TGTGCCAGCAGTCCGGACAGTACAGATACGCAGTATTTT
CASSPDSTDTQYF
>.|TRBD2|TRBV7-2|TRBJ2-7
TGTGCCAGCAGCTCGGGACTAGCGGGAAGCAACGAGCAGTACTTC
CASSSGLAGSNEQYF
>.|.|TRBV29-1|TRBJ2-7
TGCAGCGCCGGCCAGTCCTACGAGCAGTACTTC
CSAGQSYEQYF
>few|.|TRBV9|TRBJ1-5
TGTGCCAGCAGCGTAGATGGGGAACAGCCCCAGCATTTT
CASSVDGEQPQHF
>.|TRBD1|TRBV25-1|TRBJ2-2
TGTGCCAGCAGTACGTTACAGGGGACCGGGGAGCTGTTTTTT
CASSTLQGTGELFF
>.|.|TRBV28|TRBJ1-2
TGTGCCAGCAGTTTAAGTGGCGGACCTAACTATGGCTACACCTTC
CASSLSGGPNYGYTF
>.|TRBD2|TRBV25-1|TRBJ2-3
TGTGCCAGCAGTGGACTAACTAGCGGGAGTTCAGATACGCAGTATTTT
CASSGLTSGSSDTQYF
>once|.|TRBV28|TRBJ2-7
TGTGCCAGCACAGGGGACTACGAGCAGTACTTC
CASTGDYEQYF
>.|TRBD2|TRBV7-9|TRBJ2-1
TGTGCCAGCAGCTTAGTGGGCGGGAGCTCCTACAATGAGCAGTTCTTC
CASSLVGGSSYNEQFF